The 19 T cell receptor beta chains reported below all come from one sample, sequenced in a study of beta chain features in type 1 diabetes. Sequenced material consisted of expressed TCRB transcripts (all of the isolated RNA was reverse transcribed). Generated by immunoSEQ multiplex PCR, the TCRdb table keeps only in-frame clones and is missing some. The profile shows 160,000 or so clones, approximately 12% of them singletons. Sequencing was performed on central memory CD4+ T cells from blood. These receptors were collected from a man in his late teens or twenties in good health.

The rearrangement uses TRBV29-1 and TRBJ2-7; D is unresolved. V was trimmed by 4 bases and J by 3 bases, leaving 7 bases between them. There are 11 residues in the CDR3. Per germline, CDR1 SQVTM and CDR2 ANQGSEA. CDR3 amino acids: CSVGGSYEQYF. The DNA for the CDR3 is TGCAGCGTTGGTGGTAGCTACGAGCAGTACTTC.

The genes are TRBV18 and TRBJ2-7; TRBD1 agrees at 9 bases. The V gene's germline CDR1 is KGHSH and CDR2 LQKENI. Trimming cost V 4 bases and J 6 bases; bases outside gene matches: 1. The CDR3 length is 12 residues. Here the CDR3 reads CASSRDRVEQYF. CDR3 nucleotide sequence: TGTGCCAGCTCACGGGACAGGGTCGAGCAGTACTTC.

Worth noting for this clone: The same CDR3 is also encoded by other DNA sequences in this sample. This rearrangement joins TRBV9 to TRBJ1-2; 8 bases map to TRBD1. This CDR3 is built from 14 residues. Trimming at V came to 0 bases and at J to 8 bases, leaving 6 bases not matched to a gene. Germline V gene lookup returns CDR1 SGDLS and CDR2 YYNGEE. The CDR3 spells CASSVGQGASGYTF. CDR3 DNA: TGTGCCAGCAGCGTAGGGCAGGGGGCAAGCGGCTACACCTTC.

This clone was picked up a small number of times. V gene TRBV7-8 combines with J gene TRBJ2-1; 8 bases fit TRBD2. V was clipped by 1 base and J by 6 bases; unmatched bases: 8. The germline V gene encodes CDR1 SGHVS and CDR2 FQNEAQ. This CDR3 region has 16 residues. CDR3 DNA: TGTGCCAGCAGCTTAGTGTTTGCGGGAGGCAGCAATGAGCAGTTCTTC. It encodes CASSLVFAGGSNEQFF.

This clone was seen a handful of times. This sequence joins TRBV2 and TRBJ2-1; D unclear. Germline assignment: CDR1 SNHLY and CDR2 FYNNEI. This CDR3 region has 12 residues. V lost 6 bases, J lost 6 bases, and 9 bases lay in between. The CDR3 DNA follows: TGTGCCAGCAGGGGTCAAGTCAATGAGCAGTTCTTC. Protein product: CASRGQVNEQFF. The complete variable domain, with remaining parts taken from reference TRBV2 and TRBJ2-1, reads EPEVTQTPSHQVTQMGQEVILRCVPISNHLYFYWYRQILGQKVEFLVSFYNNEISEKSEIFDDQFSVERPDGSNFTLKIRSTKLEDSAMYFCASRGQVNEQFFGPGTRLTVL.

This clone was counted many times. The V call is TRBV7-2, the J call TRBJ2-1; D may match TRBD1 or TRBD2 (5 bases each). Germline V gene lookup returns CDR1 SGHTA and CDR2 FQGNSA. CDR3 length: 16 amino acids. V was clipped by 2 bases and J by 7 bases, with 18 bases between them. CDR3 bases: TGTGCCAGCAGCTTATGGGCCGGGACGGTTCGAAATGAGCAGTTCTTC. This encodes CASSLWAGTVRNEQFF.

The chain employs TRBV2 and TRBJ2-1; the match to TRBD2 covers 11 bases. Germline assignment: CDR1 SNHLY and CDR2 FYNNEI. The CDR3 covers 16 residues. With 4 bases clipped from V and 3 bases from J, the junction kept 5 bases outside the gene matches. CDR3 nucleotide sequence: TGTGCCAGCAGTGCGGACGGACTAGCGGGCTACAATGAGCAGTTCTTC. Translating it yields CASSADGLAGYNEQFF.

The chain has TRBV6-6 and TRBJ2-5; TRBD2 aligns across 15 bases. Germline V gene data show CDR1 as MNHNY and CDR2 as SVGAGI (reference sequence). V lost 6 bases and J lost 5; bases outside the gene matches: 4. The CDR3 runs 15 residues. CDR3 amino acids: CASRGLAGGPETQYF. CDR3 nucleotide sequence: TGTGCCAGCAGAGGACTAGCGGGAGGGCCGGAGACCCAGTACTTC.

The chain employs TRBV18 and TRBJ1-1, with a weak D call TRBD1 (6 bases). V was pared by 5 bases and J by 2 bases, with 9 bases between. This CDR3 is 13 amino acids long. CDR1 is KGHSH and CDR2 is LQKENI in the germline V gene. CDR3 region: CASSMDRNTEAFF. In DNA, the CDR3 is TGTGCCAGCTCAATGGACAGAAACACTGAAGCTTTCTTT.

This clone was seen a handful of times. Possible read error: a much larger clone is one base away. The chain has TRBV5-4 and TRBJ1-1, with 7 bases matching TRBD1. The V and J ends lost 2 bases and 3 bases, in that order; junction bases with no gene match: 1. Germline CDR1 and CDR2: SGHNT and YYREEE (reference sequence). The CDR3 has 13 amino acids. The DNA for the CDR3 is TGTGCCAGCAGCTTAACAGGGGACACTGAAGCTTTCTTT. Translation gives CASSLTGDTEAFF. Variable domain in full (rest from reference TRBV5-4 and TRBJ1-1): ETGVTQSPTHLIKTRGQQVTLRCSSQSGHNTVSWYQQALGQGPQFIFQYYREEENGRGNFPPRFSGLQFPNYSSELNVNALELDDSALYLCASSLTGDTEAFFGQGTRLTVV.

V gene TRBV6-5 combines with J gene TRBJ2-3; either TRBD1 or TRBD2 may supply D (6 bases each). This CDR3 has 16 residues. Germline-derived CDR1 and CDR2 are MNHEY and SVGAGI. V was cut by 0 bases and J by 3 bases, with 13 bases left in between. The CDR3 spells CASSYSTGARTDTQYF. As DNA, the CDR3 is TGTGCCAGCAGTTACTCAACGGGGGCGAGGACAGATACGCAGTATTTT.

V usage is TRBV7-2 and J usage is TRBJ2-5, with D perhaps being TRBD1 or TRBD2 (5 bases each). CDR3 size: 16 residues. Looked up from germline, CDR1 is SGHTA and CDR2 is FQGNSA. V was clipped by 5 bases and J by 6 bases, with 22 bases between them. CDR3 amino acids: CASSPGAVDLRKTQYF. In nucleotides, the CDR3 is TGTGCCAGCAGCCCCGGGGCAGTAGACTTAAGGAAGACCCAGTACTTC.

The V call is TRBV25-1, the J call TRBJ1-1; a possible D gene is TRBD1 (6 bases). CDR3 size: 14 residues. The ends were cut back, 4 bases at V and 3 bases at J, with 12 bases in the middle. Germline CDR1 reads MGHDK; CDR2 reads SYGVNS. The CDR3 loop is CASSANRVHTEAFF. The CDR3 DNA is TGTGCCAGCAGTGCAAACAGGGTACACACTGAAGCTTTCTTT.

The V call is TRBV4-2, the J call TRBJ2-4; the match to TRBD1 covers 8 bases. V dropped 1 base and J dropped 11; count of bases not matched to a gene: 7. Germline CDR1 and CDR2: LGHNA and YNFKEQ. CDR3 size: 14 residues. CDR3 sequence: CASSQGQTGDVQYF. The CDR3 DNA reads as TGTGCCAGCAGCCAAGGGCAGACAGGGGACGTTCAGTACTTC.

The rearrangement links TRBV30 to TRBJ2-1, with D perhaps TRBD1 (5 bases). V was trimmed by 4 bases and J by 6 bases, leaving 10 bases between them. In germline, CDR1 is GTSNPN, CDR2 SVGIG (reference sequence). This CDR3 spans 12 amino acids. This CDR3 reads CAWKGAPNEQFF. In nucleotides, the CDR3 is TGTGCCTGGAAAGGGGCCCCCAATGAGCAGTTCTTC.

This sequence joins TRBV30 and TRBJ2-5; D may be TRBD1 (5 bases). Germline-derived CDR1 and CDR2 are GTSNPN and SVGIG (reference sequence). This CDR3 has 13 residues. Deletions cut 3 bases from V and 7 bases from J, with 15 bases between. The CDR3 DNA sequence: TGTGCCTGGAGCGGAATACAAAGGGGGACCCAGTACTTC. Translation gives CAWSGIQRGTQYF.

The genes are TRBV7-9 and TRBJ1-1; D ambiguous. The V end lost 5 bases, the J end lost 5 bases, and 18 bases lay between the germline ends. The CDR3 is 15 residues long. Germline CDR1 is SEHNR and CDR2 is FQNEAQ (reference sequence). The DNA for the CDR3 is TGTGCCAGCAGCACCCGGGGAGGGAGCTATACTGAAGCTTTCTTT. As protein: CASSTRGGSYTEAFF.

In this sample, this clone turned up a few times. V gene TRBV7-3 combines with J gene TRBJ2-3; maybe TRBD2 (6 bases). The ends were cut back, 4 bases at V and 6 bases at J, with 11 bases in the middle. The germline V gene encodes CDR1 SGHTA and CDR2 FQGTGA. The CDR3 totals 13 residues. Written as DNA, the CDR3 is TGTGCCAGCAGCTCGGGACTTTCCGATACGCAGTATTTT. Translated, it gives CASSSGLSDTQYF.

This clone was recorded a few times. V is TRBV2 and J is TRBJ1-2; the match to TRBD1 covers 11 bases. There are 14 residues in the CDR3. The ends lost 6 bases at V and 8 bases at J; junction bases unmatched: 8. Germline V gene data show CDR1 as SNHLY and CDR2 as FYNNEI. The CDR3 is CASSLGQGAKGYTF. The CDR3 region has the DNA TGTGCCAGCAGCTTAGGACAGGGGGCGAAAGGCTACACCTTC. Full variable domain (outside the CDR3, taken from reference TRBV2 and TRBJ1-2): EPEVTQTPSHQVTQMGQEVILRCVPISNHLYFYWYRQILGQKVEFLVSFYNNEISEKSEIFDDQFSVERPDGSNFTLKIRSTKLEDSAMYFCASSLGQGAKGYTFGSGTRLTVV.